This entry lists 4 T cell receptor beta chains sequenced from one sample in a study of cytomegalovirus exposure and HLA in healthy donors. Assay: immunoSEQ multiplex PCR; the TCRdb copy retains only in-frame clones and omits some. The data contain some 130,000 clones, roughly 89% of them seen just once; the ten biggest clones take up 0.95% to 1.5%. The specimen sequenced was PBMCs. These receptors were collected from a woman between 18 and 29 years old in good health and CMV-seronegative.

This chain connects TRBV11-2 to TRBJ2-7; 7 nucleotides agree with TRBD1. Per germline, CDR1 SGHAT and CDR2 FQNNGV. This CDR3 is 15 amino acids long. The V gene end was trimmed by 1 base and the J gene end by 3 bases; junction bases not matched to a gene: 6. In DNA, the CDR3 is TGTGCCAGCAGCTTAGCGCTGGACAGGAACTACGAGCAGTACTTC. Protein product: CASSLALDRNYEQYF.

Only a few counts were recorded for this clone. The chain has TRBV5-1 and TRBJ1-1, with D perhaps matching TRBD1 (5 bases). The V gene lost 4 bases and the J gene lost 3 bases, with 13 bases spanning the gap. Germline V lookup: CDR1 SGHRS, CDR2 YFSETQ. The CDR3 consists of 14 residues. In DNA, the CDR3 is TGCGCCAGCAGCGGGACCTCGGGGGACACTGAAGCTTTCTTT. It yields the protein CASSGTSGDTEAFF.

The CDR3 region is CASSLYSPGEYTF. Here the CDR3 DNA reads TGTGCCAGCAGCTTATACTCTCCCGGAGAGTACACCTTC. The V call is TRBV7-9, the J call TRBJ1-2; D gene ambiguous. Germline CDR1 reads SEHNR; CDR2 reads FQNEAQ (reference sequence). The CDR3 extends over 13 amino acids. V was pared by 2 bases and J by 11 bases, with 15 bases between.

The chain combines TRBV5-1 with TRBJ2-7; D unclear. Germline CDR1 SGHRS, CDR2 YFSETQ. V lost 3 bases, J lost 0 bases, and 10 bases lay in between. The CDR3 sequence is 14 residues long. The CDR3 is CASSSQSVSYEQYF. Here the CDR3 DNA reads TGCGCCAGCAGCTCCCAGTCCGTCTCCTACGAGCAGTACTTC.